This is a list of T cell receptor beta chains from one sample in a study of cytomegalovirus exposure and HLA in healthy donors. Profiled with immunoSEQ multiplex PCR; TCRdb holds only in-frame clones, not every one. The repertoire holds roughly 100,000 clones, with just under 80% as singletons. Sequenced: PBMCs. These receptors were obtained from a man aged 25 to 40 in good health and CMV-seronegative. Each CDR3 is given with its conserved first and last residue. The D gene is left open where the match is weak. Only some rows state a clone size, as once, few, many or a class for expanded clones.

J gene,V gene,clone size,D gene,CDR3 protein,CDR3 DNA
TRBJ2-2,TRBV15,-,TRBD2,CATSGRGGLIIGELFF,TGTGCCACCAGCGGCCGGGGAGGGCTTATAATTGGGGAGCTGTTTTTT
TRBJ2-3,TRBV5-5,-,TRBD1,CASSLAQGTSTDTQYF,TGTGCCAGCAGCTTAGCACAGGGGACCTCCACAGATACGCAGTATTTT
TRBJ2-2,TRBV7-9,-,-,CASSDPGQNTGELFF,TGTGCCAGCAGCGACCCGGGACAGAACACCGGGGAGCTGTTTTTT
TRBJ2-7,TRBV19,once,TRBD1,CASSIRTGGQNEQYF,TGTGCCAGTAGTATTCGCACAGGGGGTCAGAACGAGCAGTACTTC
TRBJ1-3,TRBV5-1,-,-,CASGSSGNTIYF,TGCGCCAGCGGGAGCTCTGGAAACACCATATATTTT
TRBJ1-1,TRBV12-5,-,TRBD1,CASGLVVRGVYPRNTEAFF,TGTGCTAGTGGTCTGGTGGTCAGGGGGGTATACCCGAGGAACACTGAAGCTTTCTTT
TRBJ2-7,TRBV19,few,-,CASSPWAGDPYEQYF,TGTGCCAGTAGTCCCTGGGCAGGCGACCCCTACGAGCAGTACTTC
TRBJ1-1,TRBV6-6,-,TRBD1,CASRRGTGATNTEAFF,TGTGCCAGCAGACGAGGGACAGGGGCGACGAACACTGAAGCTTTCTTT
TRBJ1-4,TRBV21-1,-,-,CARGGSYEKLFF,TGTGCCAGGGGGGGTTCCTACGAAAAACTGTTTTTT
TRBJ2-1,TRBV5-1,-,TRBD2,CASSLTSGGFSNEQFF,TGCGCCAGCAGCTTGACTAGCGGGGGTTTTTCCAATGAGCAGTTCTTC
TRBJ2-7,TRBV11-2,-,-,CASSRILSAGTSYEQYF,TGTGCCAGCAGCCGCATTCTTTCTGCGGGAACATCCTACGAGCAGTACTTC
TRBJ2-7,TRBV28,-,-,CASSFPGVSEQYF,TGTGCCAGCAGTTTCCCGGGAGTGAGCGAGCAGTACTTC
TRBJ1-6,TRBV7-6,-,-,CASSFGGLFDSPLHF,TGTGCCAGCAGCTTTGGAGGGTTGTTTGATTCACCCCTCCACTTT
TRBJ2-3,TRBV28,-,-,CASSSLRGDFTDTQYF,TGTGCCAGCAGTTCCCTCCGCGGGGACTTCACAGATACGCAGTATTTT
TRBJ2-7,TRBV6-6,-,-,CASRSRENSYEQYF,TGTGCCAGCAGATCCAGGGAAAACTCCTACGAGCAGTACTTC
TRBJ2-3,TRBV4-1,few,-,CASSQDAGASTDTQYF,TGCGCCAGCAGCCAAGATGCGGGTGCTAGCACAGATACGCAGTATTTT
TRBJ1-5,TRBV25-1,-,TRBD1,CASSPSTGQGGQPQHF,TGTGCCAGCAGTCCATCGACGGGACAGGGAGGTCAGCCCCAGCATTTT
TRBJ1-1,TRBV5-1,-,-,CASSLEQGNTEAFF,TGCGCCAGCAGCTTGGAGCAGGGAAACACTGAAGCTTTCTTT
TRBJ1-1,TRBV5-4,-,-,CASSGAQNMNTEAFF,TGTGCCAGCAGCGGGGCGCAGAACATGAACACTGAAGCTTTCTTT
TRBJ1-6,TRBV7-2,-,TRBD1,CASSLVGGQGLNSPLHF,TGTGCCAGCAGCTTAGTAGGCGGACAGGGTCTTAATTCACCCCTCCACTTT
TRBJ1-4,TRBV7-9,-,TRBD1,CASRQGTWGEKLFF,TGTGCCAGCAGACAGGGGACCTGGGGTGAAAAACTGTTTTTT
TRBJ2-1,TRBV6-1,-,TRBD2,CASSERSGGGEQFF,TGTGCCAGCAGTGAACGTAGCGGCGGGGGTGAGCAGTTCTTC
TRBJ1-2,TRBV29-1,-,-,CSALRAHNYGYTF,TGCAGCGCCCTCCGAGCCCATAACTATGGCTACACCTTC
TRBJ1-4,TRBV6-5,-,TRBD1,CASSYVGTDEKLFF,TGTGCCAGCAGTTACGTCGGGACAGATGAAAAACTGTTTTTT
TRBJ2-3,TRBV7-9,-,TRBD1,CASSTRGQDDTQYF,TGTGCCAGCAGCACTCGAGGACAGGACGATACGCAGTATTTT
TRBJ2-3,TRBV7-2,-,-,CASSFTAGSTDTQYF,TGTGCCAGCAGCTTTACCGCGGGGAGCACAGATACGCAGTATTTT
TRBJ1-4,TRBV4-3,few,TRBD1,CASSQAGGQGNEKLFF,TGCGCCAGCAGCCAAGCAGGGGGACAGGGGAATGAAAAACTGTTTTTT
TRBJ2-2,TRBV2,-,TRBD2,CASIGGGITGELFF,TGTGCCAGCATTGGCGGGGGTATCACCGGGGAGCTGTTTTTT
TRBJ2-5,TRBV5-1,few,TRBD2,CASSGGSLAGQETQYF,TGCGCCAGCAGCGGGGGATCCCTAGCGGGGCAAGAGACCCAGTACTTC
TRBJ1-1,TRBV7-9,-,-,CASSLASLSPEAFF,TGTGCCAGCAGCTTAGCAAGCCTATCGCCTGAAGCTTTCTTT
TRBJ1-5,TRBV4-3,-,-,CASSLTGGNQPQHF,TGCGCCAGCAGCTTGACCGGGGGTAATCAGCCCCAGCATTTT
TRBJ2-7,TRBV9,-,TRBD2,CASSVEAGGTSYEQYF,TGTGCCAGCAGCGTAGAGGCCGGGGGGACCTCCTACGAGCAGTACTTC
TRBJ2-7,TRBV13,-,TRBD1,CASSRHGTGAYEQYF,TGTGCCAGCAGCCGTCACGGGACAGGGGCTTACGAGCAGTACTTC
TRBJ2-2,TRBV29-1,-,-,CSVSDRVMGGGELFF,TGCAGCGTCTCTGACAGGGTTATGGGGGGCGGGGAGCTGTTTTTT
TRBJ1-3,TRBV4-3,few,-,CASSQDGTSGNTIYF,TGCGCCAGCAGCCAGGACGGGACTTCGGGAAACACCATATATTTT
TRBJ2-5,TRBV4-2,-,-,CASSQGEGGETQYF,TGTGCCAGCAGCCAAGGGGAGGGGGGAGAGACCCAGTACTTC
TRBJ1-2,TRBV15,-,TRBD1,CATSRAGQVYGYTF,TGTGCCACCAGCAGGGCCGGACAGGTCTATGGCTACACCTTC
TRBJ1-1,TRBV7-2,-,-,CASSLGPGSAEAFF,TGTGCCAGCAGCTTAGGCCCGGGTTCGGCGGAAGCTTTCTTT
TRBJ1-5,TRBV6-1,once,-,CASSDLGRASNQPQHF,TGTGCCAGCAGTGACCTAGGCAGGGCGAGCAATCAGCCCCAGCATTTT
TRBJ2-2,TRBV4-3,-,-,CASSQAGDNTGELFF,TGCGCCAGCAGCCAAGCGGGAGACAACACCGGGGAGCTGTTTTTT
TRBJ1-4,TRBV9,-,-,CASSVAGGEKLFF,TGTGCCAGCAGCGTAGCCGGCGGAGAAAAACTGTTTTTT
TRBJ2-1,TRBV2,-,-,CASSDIKRTAYNEQFF,TGTGCCAGCAGTGATATAAAGCGGACAGCCTACAATGAGCAGTTCTTC
TRBJ2-2,TRBV6-5,-,TRBD1,CASRKTGVVTGELFF,TGTGCCAGCAGAAAGACAGGGGTGGTCACCGGGGAGCTGTTTTTT
TRBJ1-1,TRBV18,-,-,CASSPPGGTLMNTEAFF,TGTGCCAGCTCACCACCCGGGGGGACTCTCATGAACACTGAAGCTTTCTTT
TRBJ2-7,TRBV6-5,-,-,CASSYSAWAETYEQYF,TGTGCCAGCAGTTACTCGGCGTGGGCTGAAACCTACGAGCAGTACTTC
TRBJ1-4,TRBV28,-,-,CASSSAAGLDEKLFF,TGTGCCAGCAGTTCCGCCGCAGGGCTGGATGAAAAACTGTTTTTT
TRBJ1-4,TRBV5-6,-,-,CASSFGTNEKLFF,TGTGCCAGCAGCTTTGGGACAAATGAAAAACTGTTTTTT
TRBJ2-3,TRBV7-2,-,-,CASSRWTWGRVTDTQYF,TGTGCCAGCAGCCGTTGGACCTGGGGCAGGGTCACAGATACGCAGTATTTT
TRBJ1-1,TRBV6-5,-,TRBD1,CASGTVNTEAFF,TGTGCCAGCGGGACAGTGAACACTGAAGCTTTCTTT
TRBJ2-5,TRBV9,-,-,CASSAHIGTWEETQYF,TGTGCCAGCAGCGCTCATATCGGGACATGGGAGGAGACCCAGTACTTC
TRBJ2-7,TRBV4-1,-,TRBD1,CASSPGQGLYEQYF,TGCGCCAGCAGCCCGGGACAGGGACTGTACGAGCAGTACTTC
TRBJ2-5,TRBV27,-,-,CASSSQRTRVGETQYF,TGTGCCAGCAGTTCCCAGCGGACGAGGGTGGGAGAGACCCAGTACTTC
TRBJ2-2,TRBV6-1,-,-,CASVWTSNTGELFF,TGTGCCAGCGTATGGACATCGAACACCGGGGAGCTGTTTTTT
TRBJ2-7,TRBV29-1,-,TRBD1,CSVEEEDRGSYEQYF,TGCAGCGTTGAAGAGGAGGACAGGGGGTCCTACGAGCAGTACTTC
TRBJ2-5,TRBV6-4,-,-,CASSKGPGETQYF,TGTGCCAGCAGTAAAGGACCGGGGGAGACCCAGTACTTC
TRBJ2-1,TRBV15,-,-,CATSRAGGGYEQFF,TGTGCCACCAGCAGAGCGGGGGGCGGTTATGAGCAGTTCTTC